The clone carrying this T cell receptor (beta chain) was picked up a small number of times. What it binds is unknown. The sample belongs to a study of T cell repertoires in cytomegalovirus infection. About the research overall: TCR beta signatures that were public indicated CMV infection and matching HLA type.

Germline CDR1 reads SGHRS; CDR2 reads YFSETQ. V lost 4 bases and J lost 5; bases outside the gene matches: 10. There are 18 residues in the CDR3. Study results and limitations: Totalled public TCR beta family frequency picked out people who carried CMV plus the relevant HLA.

TCRdb re-called the reads with MiXCR, one entry per CDR3 protein. The table lists under 600,000 distinct CDR3 sequences, 16% of them singletons. The chain employs TRBV5-1 and TRBJ2-2, with 14 bases that match TRBD2. This TCR came from a human donor in good health (CMV status not recorded). Some clones in this sample may be carry-over from other donors' samples. The sequenced sample was CD8+ T cells from PBMCs. The CDR3 loop reads CASSHPLGTSGSTGELFF. The CDR3 DNA reads TGCGCCAGCAGCCATCCGCTAGGGACTAGCGGGAGTACCGGGGAGCTGTTTTTT.